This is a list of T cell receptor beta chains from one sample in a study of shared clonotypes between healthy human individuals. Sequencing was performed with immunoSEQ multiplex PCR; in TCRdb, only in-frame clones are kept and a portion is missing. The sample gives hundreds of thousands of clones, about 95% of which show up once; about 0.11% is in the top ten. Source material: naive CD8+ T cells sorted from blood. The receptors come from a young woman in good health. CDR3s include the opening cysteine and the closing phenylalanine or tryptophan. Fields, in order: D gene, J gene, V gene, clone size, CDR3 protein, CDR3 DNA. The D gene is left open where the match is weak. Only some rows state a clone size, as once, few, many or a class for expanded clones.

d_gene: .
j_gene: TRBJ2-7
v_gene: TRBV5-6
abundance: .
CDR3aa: CASSFGSSYEQYF
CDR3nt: TGTGCCAGCAGCTTCGGGAGCTCCTACGAGCAGTACTTC

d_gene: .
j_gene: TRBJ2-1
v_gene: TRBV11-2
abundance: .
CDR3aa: CASSPIPGNEQFF
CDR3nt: TGTGCCAGCAGCCCCATCCCGGGGAATGAGCAGTTCTTC

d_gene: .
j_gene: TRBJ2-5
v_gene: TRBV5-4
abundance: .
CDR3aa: CASSLANNLPGSETQYF
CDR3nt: TGTGCCAGCAGCTTGGCCAATAATCTGCCCGGGAGCGAGACCCAGTACTTC

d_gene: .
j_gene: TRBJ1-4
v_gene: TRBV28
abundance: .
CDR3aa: CASRRTDGTNEKLFF
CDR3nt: TGTGCCAGCAGAAGGACAGACGGTACTAATGAAAAACTGTTTTTT

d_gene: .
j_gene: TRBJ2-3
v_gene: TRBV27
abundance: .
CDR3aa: CASKIRLATQSFRDTQYF
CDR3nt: TGTGCCAGCAAAATTCGGCTAGCGACCCAAAGCTTCAGGGATACGCAGTATTTT

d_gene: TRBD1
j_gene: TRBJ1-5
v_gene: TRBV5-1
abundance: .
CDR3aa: CASSWTGGNQPQHF
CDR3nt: TGCGCCAGCAGCTGGACAGGGGGCAATCAGCCCCAGCATTTT

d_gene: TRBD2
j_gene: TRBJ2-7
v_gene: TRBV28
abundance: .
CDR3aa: CASSQGASGTYEQYF
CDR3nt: TGTGCCAGCAGCCAAGGTGCTAGCGGTACCTACGAGCAGTACTTC

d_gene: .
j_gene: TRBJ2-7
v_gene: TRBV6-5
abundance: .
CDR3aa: CASSYSGHEQYF
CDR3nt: TGTGCCAGCAGTTACTCGGGTCACGAGCAGTACTTC

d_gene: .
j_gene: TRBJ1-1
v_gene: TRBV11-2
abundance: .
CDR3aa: CASSLEVLGVTEAFF
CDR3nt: TGTGCCAGCAGCTTAGAAGTCTTGGGGGTCACTGAAGCTTTCTTT

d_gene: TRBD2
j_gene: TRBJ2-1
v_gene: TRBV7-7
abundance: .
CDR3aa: CASSLGLAGVNEQFF
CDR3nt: TGTGCCAGCAGCCTAGGACTAGCGGGAGTGAATGAGCAGTTCTTC

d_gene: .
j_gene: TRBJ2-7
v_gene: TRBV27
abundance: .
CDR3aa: CASSSPPFPYEQYF
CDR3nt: TGTGCCAGCAGTTCCCCCCCCTTCCCCTACGAGCAGTACTTC

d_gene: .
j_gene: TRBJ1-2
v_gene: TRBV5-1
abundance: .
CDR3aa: CASASIGQNYGYTF
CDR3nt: TGCGCCAGCGCCTCGATCGGACAGAACTATGGCTACACCTTC

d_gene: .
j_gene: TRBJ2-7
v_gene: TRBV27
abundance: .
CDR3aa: CASKSSAYYEQYF
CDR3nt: TGTGCCAGCAAATCTAGCGCCTACTACGAGCAGTACTTC

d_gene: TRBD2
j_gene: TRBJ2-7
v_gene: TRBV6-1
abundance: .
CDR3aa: CAGAGVGYEQYF
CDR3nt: TGTGCCGGCGCGGGGGTAGGATACGAGCAGTACTTC

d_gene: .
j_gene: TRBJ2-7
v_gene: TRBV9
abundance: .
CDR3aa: CASSVGGSSDEQYF
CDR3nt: TGTGCCAGCAGCGTAGGTGGGAGCAGCGACGAGCAGTACTTC

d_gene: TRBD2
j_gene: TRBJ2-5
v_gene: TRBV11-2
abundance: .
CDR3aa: CASSVAGEETQYF
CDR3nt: TGTGCCAGCAGCGTAGCGGGAGAAGAGACCCAGTACTTC

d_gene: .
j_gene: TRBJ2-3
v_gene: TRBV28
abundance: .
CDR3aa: CASSLIGVLPTDTQYF
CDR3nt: TGTGCCAGCAGTTTAATCGGGGTATTACCCACAGATACGCAGTATTTT

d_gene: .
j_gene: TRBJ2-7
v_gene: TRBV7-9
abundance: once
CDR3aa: CASSPASRSYEQYF
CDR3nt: TGTGCCAGCAGTCCGGCGTCCCGCTCCTACGAGCAGTACTTC

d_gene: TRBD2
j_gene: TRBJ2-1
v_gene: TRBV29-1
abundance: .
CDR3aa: CSAPKLAGGGEQFF
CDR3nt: TGCAGCGCCCCGAAACTAGCGGGTGGGGGTGAGCAGTTCTTC

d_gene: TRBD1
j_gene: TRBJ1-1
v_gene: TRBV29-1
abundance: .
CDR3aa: CSAGQRTGGTEAFF
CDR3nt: TGCAGCGCTGGCCAACGGACAGGGGGCACTGAAGCTTTCTTT

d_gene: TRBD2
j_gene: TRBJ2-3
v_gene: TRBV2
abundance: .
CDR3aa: CASREDVAGPSTDTQYF
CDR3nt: TGTGCCAGCAGGGAAGACGTAGCGGGACCTAGCACAGATACGCAGTATTTT

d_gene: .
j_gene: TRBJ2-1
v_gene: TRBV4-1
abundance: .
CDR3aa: CASSQGHEQFF
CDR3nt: TGCGCCAGCAGCCAAGGACATGAGCAGTTCTTC

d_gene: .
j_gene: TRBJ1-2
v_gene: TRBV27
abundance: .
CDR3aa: CASSLDGGGYGYTF
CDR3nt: TGTGCCAGCAGTTTAGACGGTGGGGGCTATGGCTACACCTTC

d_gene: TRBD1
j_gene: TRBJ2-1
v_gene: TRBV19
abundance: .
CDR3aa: CASSTGGGVREQFF
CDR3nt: TGTGCCAGTAGTACAGGGGGCGGAGTTCGTGAGCAGTTCTTC